This TCR beta chain was found in a study of Graves' ophthalmopathy and Graves' hyperthyroidism. Broader study findings: For separating ophthalmopathy from stable hyperthyroidism, a 13-signature model gave 87.88% sensitivity and about 82% specificity.

Establishment of the diagnosis relied upon clinical symptoms, serum thyroxine, TRAb, thyroid ultrasound and orbital computed tomography. To note about this clonotype: No antigen is known for it.

CDR3 length equals 9 residues. Trimming removed 8 bases from V and 8 bases from J, with 6 bases in between. Germline CDR1 reads SNHLY; CDR2 reads FYNNEI. Amplified TCR beta CDR3 regions were obtained using RNA transcripts as template. First-round RT-PCR employed HTBI primers, with a second-round multiplex PCR after it. TCRdb re-called the multiplex PCR reads with MiXCR, one entry per CDR3 protein. The sample has 450,000 to 600,000 distinct CDR3 sequences, 39% seen once. The chain combines TRBV2 with TRBJ1-2; D call uncertain. The receptor was derived from an adult man with Graves' hyperthyroidism. The sample consisted of peripheral blood or thyroid tissue (not recorded which). CDR3 DNA sequence: TGTGCCAGCGTAAGGGGCTACACCTTC. Translation gives CASVRGYTF. Variable domain in full (rest from reference TRBV2 and TRBJ1-2): EPEVTQTPSHQVTQMGQEVILRCVPISNHLYFYWYRQILGQKVEFLVSFYNNEISEKSEIFDDQFSVERPDGSNFTLKIRSTKLEDSAMYFCASVRGYTFGSGTRLTVV.